Sequencing of this T cell receptor (beta chain) was carried out in a study of T cell responses to AZD1222 COVID-19 vaccine. In the case of this clone: As yet, its antigen is unknown.

General study results and limits: White British people made up most donors, females outnumbered males, and clonal diversity was possibly underestimated. Recipients of AZD1222 seropositive at baseline numbered only 5 or 6.

The assay was immunoSEQ multiplex PCR, and TCRdb's table has in-frame clones only and misses some. The profile shows about 130,000 clones, 92% of them singletons. Germline CDR1 reads SGHTS; CDR2 reads YDEGEE. V lost 3 bases, J lost 4 bases, and 12 bases stayed unmatched. The CDR3 is 18 amino acids. This receptor was identified in an adult who received the AZD1222 COVID-19 vaccine. The rearrangement joins TRBV5-8 to TRBJ2-1; 11 positions agree with TRBD2. Source: peripheral blood, taken 28 days after the second AZD1222 dose. CDR3 amino acids: CASSSPTSGSPLYNEQFF. CDR3 nucleotides: TGTGCCAGCAGCTCGCCAACTAGCGGGAGCCCCCTTTACAATGAGCAGTTCTTC.